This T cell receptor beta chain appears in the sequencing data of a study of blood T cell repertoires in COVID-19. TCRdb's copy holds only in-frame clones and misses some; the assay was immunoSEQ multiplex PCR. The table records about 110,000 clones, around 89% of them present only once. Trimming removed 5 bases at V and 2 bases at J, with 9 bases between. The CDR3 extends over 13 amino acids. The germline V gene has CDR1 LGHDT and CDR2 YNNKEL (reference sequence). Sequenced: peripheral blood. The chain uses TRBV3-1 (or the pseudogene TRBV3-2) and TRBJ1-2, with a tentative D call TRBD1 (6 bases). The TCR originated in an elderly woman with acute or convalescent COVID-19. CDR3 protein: CASSSGQNYGYTF. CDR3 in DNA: TGTGCCAGCAGCTCCGGACAGAACTATGGCTACACCTTC.